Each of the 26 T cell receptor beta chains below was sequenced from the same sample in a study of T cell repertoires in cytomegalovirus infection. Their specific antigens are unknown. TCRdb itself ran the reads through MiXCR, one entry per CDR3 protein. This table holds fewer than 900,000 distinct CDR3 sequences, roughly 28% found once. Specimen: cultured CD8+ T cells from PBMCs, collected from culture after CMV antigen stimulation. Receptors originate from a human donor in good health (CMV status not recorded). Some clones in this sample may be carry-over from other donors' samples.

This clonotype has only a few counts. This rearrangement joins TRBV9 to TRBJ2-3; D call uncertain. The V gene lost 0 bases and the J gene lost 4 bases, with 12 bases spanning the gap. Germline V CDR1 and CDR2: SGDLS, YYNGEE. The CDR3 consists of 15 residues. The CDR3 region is CASSVGVGFADTQYF. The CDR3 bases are TGTGCCAGCAGCGTAGGGGTTGGGTTTGCAGATACGCAGTATTTT.

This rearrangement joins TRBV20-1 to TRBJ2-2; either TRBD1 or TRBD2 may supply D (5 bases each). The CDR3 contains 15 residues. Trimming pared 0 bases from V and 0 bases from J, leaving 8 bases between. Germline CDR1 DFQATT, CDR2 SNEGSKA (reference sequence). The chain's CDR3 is CSARDLGANTGELFF. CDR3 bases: TGCAGTGCTAGAGATCTGGGGGCGAACACCGGGGAGCTGTTTTTT.

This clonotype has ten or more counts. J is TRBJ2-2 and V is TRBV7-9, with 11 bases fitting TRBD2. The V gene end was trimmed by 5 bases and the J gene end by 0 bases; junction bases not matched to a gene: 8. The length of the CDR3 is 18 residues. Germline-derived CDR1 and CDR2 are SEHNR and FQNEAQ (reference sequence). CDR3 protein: CASSPSGGTDTNTGELFF. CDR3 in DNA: TGTGCCAGCAGCCCTAGCGGGGGGACGGACACGAACACCGGGGAGCTGTTTTTT.

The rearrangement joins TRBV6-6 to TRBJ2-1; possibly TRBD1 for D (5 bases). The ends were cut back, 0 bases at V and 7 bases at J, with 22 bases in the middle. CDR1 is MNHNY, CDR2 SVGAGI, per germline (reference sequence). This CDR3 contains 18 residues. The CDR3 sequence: CASSYSINPAGWSNEQFF. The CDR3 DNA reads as TGTGCCAGCAGTTACTCCATAAACCCTGCAGGGTGGTCGAATGAGCAGTTCTTC.

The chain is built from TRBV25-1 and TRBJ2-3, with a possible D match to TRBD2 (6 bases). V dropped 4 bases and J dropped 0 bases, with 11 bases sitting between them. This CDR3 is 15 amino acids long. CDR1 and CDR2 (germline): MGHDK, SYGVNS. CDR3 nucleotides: TGTGCCAGCAGTGGTCCCGGGGGAAGCACAGATACGCAGTATTTT. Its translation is CASSGPGGSTDTQYF.

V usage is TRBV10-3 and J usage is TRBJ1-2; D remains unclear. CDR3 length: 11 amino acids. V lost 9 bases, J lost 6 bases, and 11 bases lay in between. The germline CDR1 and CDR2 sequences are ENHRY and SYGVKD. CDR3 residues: CAIDTKHGYTF. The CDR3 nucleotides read TGTGCCATTGATACGAAGCATGGCTACACCTTC.

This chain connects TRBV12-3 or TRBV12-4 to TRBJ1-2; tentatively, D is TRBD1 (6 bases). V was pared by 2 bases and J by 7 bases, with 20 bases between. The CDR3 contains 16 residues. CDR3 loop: CASSLRGGRWDPGYTF. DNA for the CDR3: TGTGCCAGCAGTTTAAGGGGGGGGCGCTGGGATCCTGGCTACACCTTC.

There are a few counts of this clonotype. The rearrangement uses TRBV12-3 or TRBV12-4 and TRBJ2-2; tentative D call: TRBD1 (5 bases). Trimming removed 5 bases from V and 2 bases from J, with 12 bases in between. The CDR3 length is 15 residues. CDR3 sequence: CASSRPQGNTGELFF. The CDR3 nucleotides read TGTGCCAGCAGTCGGCCGCAGGGAAACACCGGGGAGCTGTTTTTT.

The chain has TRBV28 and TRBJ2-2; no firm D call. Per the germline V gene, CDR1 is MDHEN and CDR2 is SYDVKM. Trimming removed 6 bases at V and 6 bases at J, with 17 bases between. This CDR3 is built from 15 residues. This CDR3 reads CASSQVGKVAGELFF. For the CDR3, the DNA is TGTGCCAGCAGCCAAGTAGGGAAGGTCGCCGGGGAGCTGTTTTTT.

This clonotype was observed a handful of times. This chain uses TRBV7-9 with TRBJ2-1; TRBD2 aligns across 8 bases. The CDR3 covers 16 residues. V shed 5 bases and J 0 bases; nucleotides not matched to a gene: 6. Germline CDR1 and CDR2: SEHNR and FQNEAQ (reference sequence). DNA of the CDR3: TGTGCCAGCAGCGTTACCGGGACTAGCTCCTACAATGAGCAGTTCTTC. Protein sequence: CASSVTGTSSYNEQFF.

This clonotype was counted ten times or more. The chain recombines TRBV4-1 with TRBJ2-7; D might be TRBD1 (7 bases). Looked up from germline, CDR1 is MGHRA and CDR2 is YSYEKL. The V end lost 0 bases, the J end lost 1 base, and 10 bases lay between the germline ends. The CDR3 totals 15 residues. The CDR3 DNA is TGCGCCAGCAGCCAAGAACCAGGGGGGTCCTACGAGCAGTACGTC. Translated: CASSQEPGGSYEQYV.

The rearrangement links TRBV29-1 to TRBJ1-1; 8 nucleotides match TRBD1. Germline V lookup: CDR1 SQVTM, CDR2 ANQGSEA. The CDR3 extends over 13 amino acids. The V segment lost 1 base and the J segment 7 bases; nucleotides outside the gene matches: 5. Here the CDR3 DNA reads TGCAGCGTTGAAGGGGGGACAGGCTATGAAGCTTTCTTT. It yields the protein CSVEGGTGYEAFF. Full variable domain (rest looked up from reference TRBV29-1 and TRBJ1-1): SAVISQKPSRDICQRGTSLTIQCQVDSQVTMMFWYRQQPGQSLTLIATANQGSEATYESGFVIDKFPISRPNLTFSTLTVSNMSPEDSSIYLCSVEGGTGYEAFFGQGTRLTVV.

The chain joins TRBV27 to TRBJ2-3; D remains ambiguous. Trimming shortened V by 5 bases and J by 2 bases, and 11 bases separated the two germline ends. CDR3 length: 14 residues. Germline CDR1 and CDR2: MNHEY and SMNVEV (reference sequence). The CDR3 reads CASSMADPTDTQYF. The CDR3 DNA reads TGTGCCAGCAGTATGGCAGATCCCACAGATACGCAGTATTTT.

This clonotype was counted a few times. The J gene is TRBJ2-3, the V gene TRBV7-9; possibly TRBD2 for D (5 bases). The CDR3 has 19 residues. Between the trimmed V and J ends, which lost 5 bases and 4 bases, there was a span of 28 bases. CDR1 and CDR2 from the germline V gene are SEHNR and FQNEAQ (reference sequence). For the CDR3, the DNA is TGTGCCAGCAGCCCGATCGGGCCCGACACCTGGAGGACCCCAGATACGCAGTATTTT. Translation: CASSPIGPDTWRTPDTQYF.

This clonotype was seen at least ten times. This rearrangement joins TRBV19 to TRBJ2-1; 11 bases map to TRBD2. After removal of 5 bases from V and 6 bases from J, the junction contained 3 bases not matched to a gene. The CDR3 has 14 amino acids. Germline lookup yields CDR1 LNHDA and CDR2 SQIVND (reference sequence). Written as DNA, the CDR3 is TGTGCCAGTAGTGTAGCGGGGGGGCCCAATGAGCAGTTCTTC. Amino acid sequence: CASSVAGGPNEQFF. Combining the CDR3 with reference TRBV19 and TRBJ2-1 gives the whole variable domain DGGITQSPKYLFRKEGQNVTLSCEQNLNHDAMYWYRQDPGQGLRLIYYSQIVNDFQKGDIAEGYSVSREKKESFPLTVTSAQKNPTAFYLCASSVAGGPNEQFFGPGTRLTVL.

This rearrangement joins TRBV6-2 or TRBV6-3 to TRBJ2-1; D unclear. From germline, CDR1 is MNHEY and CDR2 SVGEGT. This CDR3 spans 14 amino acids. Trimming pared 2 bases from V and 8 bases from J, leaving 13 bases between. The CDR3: CASSYTRPADEQFF. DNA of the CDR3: TGTGCCAGCAGTTACACCCGGCCGGCGGATGAGCAGTTCTTC.

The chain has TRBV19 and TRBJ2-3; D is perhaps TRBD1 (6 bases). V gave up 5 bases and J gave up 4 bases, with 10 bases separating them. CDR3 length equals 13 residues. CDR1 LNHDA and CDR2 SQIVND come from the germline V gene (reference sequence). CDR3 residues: CASSPGAPDTQYF. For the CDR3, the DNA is TGTGCCAGTAGTCCAGGGGCCCCAGATACGCAGTATTTT.

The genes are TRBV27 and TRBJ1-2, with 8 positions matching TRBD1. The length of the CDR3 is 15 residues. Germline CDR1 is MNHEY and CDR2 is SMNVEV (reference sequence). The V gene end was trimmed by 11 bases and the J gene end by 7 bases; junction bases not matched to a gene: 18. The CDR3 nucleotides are TGTGCCTCGTGCAGGACAGGGCTGTCGTACGTTGGCTACACCTTC. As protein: CASCRTGLSYVGYTF.

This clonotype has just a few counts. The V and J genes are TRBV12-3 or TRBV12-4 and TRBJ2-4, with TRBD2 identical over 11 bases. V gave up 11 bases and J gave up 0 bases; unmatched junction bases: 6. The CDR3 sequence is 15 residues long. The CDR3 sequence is CAVTSGDLAKNIQYF. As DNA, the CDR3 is TGTGCCGTGACTAGCGGGGATCTAGCCAAAAACATTCAGTACTTC.

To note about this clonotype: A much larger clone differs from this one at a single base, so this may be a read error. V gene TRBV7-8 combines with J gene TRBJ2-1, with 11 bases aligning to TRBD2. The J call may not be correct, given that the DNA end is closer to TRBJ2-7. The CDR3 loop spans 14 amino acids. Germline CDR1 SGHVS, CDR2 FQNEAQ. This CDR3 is CASSLASGGNEQYF. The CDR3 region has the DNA TGTGCCAGCAGCTTGGCTAGCGGGGGGAATGAGCAGTACTTC.

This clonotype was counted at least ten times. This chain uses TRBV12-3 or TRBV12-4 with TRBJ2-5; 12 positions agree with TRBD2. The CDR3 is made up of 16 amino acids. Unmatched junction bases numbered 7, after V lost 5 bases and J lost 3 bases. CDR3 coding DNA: TGTGCCAGCAGTCCCAGCGGACTAGCGGGGAAAGAGACCCAGTACTTC. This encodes CASSPSGLAGKETQYF.

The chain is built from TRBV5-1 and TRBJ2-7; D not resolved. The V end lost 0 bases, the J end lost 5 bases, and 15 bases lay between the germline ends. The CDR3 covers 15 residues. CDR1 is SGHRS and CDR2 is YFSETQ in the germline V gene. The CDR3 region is CASSLAVLITDEQYF. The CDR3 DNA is TGCGCCAGCAGCTTGGCCGTATTAATCACGGACGAGCAGTACTTC.

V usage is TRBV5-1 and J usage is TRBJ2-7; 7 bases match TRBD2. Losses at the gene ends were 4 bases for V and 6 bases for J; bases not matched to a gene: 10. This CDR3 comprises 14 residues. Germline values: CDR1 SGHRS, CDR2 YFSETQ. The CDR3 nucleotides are TGCGCCAGCAGCCGGAGGGAGGGTAGCGCCGAGCAGTACGTC. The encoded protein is CASSRREGSAEQYV.

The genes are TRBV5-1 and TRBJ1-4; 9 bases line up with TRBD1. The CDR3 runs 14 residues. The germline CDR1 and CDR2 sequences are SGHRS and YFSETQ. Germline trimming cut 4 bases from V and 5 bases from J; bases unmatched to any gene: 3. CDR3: CASSGGTGNEKLFF. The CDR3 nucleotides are TGCGCCAGCAGCGGCGGGACAGGGAATGAAAAACTGTTTTTT.

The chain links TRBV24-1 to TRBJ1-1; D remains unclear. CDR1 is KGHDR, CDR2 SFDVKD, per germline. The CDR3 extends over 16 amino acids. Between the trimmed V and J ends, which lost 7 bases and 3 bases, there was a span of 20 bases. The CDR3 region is CATSANPGSGDTEAFF. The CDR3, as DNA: TGTGCCACCAGCGCAAATCCGGGATCCGGGGACACTGAAGCTTTCTTT.

In DNA, the CDR3 is TGTGCCAGCAAGGGTAGAACGGATGTATACGAGCAGTACGTC. Translating gives CASKGRTDVYEQYV. This chain uses TRBV5-6 with TRBJ2-7; D unclear. The germline V gene has CDR1 SGHDT and CDR2 YYEEEE. V was clipped by 6 bases and J by 4 bases, with 17 bases between them. This CDR3 contains 14 residues.